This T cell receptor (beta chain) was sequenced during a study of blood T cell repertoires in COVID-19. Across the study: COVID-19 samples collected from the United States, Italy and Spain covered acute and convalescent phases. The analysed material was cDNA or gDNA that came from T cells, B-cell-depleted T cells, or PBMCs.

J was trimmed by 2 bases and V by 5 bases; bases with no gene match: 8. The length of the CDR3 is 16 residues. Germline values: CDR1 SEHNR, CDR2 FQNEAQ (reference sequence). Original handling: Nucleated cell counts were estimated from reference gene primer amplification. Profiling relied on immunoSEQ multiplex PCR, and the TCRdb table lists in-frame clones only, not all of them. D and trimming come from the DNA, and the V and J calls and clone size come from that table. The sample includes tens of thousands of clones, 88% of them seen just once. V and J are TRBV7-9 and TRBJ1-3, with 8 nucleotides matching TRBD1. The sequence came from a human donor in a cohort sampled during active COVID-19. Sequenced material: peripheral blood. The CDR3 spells CASSDGQGGPGNTIYF. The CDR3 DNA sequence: TGTGCCAGCAGCGATGGACAGGGCGGACCTGGAAACACCATATATTTT.